The clone carrying this T cell receptor (beta chain) was counted many times. There were TCR beta CDR3 regions amplified from RNA transcripts. Initially, a first-round RT-PCR of the TCR CDR3 employed the HTBI primer set. TCRdb re-analysed the multiplex PCR reads in MiXCR, keeping a single row per CDR3 protein. The sample lists some 550,000 distinct CDR3 sequences, roughly a sixth seen once, with roughly 3% in the top ten. Germline CDR1 is SGHTA and CDR2 is FQGNSA. Trimming cost V 5 bases and J 6 bases, with 11 bases left between them. CDR3 length equals 12 residues. The sample belongs to a study of T cells in Graves' hyperthyroidism and ophthalmopathy.

This TCR came from a woman aged 40 to 49 with Graves' ophthalmopathy. J is TRBJ2-7 and V is TRBV7-2; D is unclear. The sequenced material came from blood. In DNA, the CDR3 is TGTGCCAGCAGCCCTCTTGAAAGCGAGCAGTACTTC. Protein: CASSPLESEQYF.